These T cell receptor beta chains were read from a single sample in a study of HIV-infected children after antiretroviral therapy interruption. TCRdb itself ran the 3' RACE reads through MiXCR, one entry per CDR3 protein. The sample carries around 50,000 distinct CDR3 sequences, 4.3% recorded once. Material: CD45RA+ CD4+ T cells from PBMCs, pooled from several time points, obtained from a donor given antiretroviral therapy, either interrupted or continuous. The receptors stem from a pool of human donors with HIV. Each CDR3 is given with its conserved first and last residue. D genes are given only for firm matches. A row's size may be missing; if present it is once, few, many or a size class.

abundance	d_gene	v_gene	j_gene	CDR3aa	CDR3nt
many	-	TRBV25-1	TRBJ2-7	CASTDWYEQYF	TGTGCCAGCACGGACTGGTACGAGCAGTACTTC
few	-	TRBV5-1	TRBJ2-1	CASSLVPTQNEQFF	TGCGCCAGCAGCTTGGTTCCTACCCAAAATGAGCAGTTCTTC
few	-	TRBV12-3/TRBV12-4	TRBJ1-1	CASSAGGPSEAFF	TGTGCCAGCAGTGCGGGAGGCCCTTCTGAAGCTTTCTTT
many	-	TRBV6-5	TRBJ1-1	CASSYEGYTEAFF	TGTGCCAGCAGTTACGAGGGTTACACTGAAGCTTTCTTT
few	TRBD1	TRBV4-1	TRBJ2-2	CASSHRQGLVTGELFF	TGCGCCAGCAGCCACCGACAGGGGTTGGTCACCGGGGAGCTGTTTTTT
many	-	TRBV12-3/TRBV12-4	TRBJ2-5	CASSPPRETQYF	TGTGCCAGCAGTCCCCCGCGAGAGACCCAGTACTTC
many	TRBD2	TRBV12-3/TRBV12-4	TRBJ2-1	CASSFMRGANEQFF	TGTGCCAGCAGTTTTATGCGGGGGGCCAATGAGCAGTTCTTC
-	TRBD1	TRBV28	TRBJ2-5	CASSLTGARETQYF	TGTGCCAGCAGTTTAACAGGGGCGCGAGAGACCCAGTACTTC
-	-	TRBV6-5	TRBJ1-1	CASSRGMGAEAFF	TGTGCCAGCAGTCGGGGGATGGGGGCTGAAGCTTTCTTT
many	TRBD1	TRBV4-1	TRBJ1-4	CASSQEEGQNEKLFF	TGCGCCAGCAGCCAAGAAGAGGGACAGAATGAAAAACTGTTTTTT
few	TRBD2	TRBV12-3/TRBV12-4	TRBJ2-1	CASTFHSFVQRGNNEQFF	TGTGCCAGCACCTTCCATTCCTTCGTCCAGCGGGGAAACAATGAGCAGTTCTTC
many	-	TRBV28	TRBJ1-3	CASTELLGRDNGNTIYF	TGTGCCAGCACCGAACTCCTCGGAAGGGACAACGGAAACACCATATATTTT
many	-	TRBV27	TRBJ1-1	CASMEDGWTEAFF	TGTGCCAGCATGGAGGATGGATGGACTGAAGCTTTCTTT
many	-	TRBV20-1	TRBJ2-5	CSAPRGSYQETQYF	TGCAGTGCCCCACGGGGGTCGTACCAAGAGACCCAGTACTTC
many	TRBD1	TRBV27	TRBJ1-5	CASSTHRGGENQPQHF	TGTGCCAGCAGTACCCACAGGGGAGGGGAAAATCAGCCCCAGCATTTT
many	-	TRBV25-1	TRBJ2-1	CASQAIMGNEQFF	TGTGCCAGCCAAGCCATCATGGGAAATGAGCAGTTCTTC
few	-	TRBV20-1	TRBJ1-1	CSATTGFNMNTEAFF	TGCAGTGCTACGACAGGATTTAACATGAACACTGAAGCTTTCTTT
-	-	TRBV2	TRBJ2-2	CASREDRGTGELFF	TGTGCCAGCAGGGAAGACAGAGGGACCGGGGAGCTGTTTTTT
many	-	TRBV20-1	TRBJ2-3	CSARSTGGGRTDTQYF	TGCAGTGCTAGATCTACAGGAGGGGGGCGCACAGATACGCAGTATTTT
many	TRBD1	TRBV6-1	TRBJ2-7	CASKQGVGNEQYF	TGTGCCAGCAAACAGGGGGTCGGGAACGAGCAGTACTTC
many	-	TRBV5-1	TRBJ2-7	CASTLGELVGSYEQYF	TGCGCCAGCACACTGGGGGAGTTGGTTGGGTCCTACGAGCAGTACTTC
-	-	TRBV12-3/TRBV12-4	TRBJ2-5	CASSFQGNLGETQYF	TGTGCCAGCAGTTTTCAGGGGAATTTAGGAGAGACCCAGTACTTC
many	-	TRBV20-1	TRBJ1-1	CSAREEAFF	TGCAGTGCTAGAGAAGAAGCTTTCTTT
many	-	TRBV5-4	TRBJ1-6	CASSSGIAYNSPLHF	TGTGCCAGCAGCTCCGGGATTGCCTATAATTCACCCCTCCACTTT
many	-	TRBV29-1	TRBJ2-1	CSISHTFNEQFF	TGCAGCATTTCGCACACGTTCAATGAGCAGTTCTTC
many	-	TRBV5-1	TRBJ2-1	CASSLAGGADRNEQFF	TGCGCCAGCAGCTTGGCGGGCGGGGCGGACCGCAATGAGCAGTTCTTC
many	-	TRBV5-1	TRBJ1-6	CASSLDYSPLHF	TGCGCCAGCAGCTTGGACTATTCACCCCTCCACTTT
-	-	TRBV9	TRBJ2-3	CASSASRASDTQYF	TGTGCCAGCAGCGCAAGTAGGGCTTCGGATACGCAGTATTTT
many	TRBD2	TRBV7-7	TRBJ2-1	CASSLDSGEHNEQFF	TGTGCCAGCAGCTTAGATAGCGGGGAGCACAATGAGCAGTTCTTC
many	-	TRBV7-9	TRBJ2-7	CASSQQVLGEQYF	TGTGCCAGCAGCCAACAGGTCTTGGGCGAGCAGTACTTC
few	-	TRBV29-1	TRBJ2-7	CSVDLGYEQYF	TGCAGCGTCGATCTGGGCTACGAGCAGTACTTC
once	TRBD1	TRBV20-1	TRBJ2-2	CSAREDRATGELFF	TGCAGTGCTAGAGAGGACAGGGCCACCGGGGAGCTGTTTTTT
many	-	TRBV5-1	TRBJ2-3	CASSIAGPESTDTQYF	TGCGCCAGCAGCATCGCCGGGCCGGAGAGCACAGATACGCAGTATTTT
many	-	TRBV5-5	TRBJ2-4	CASSDFLIAKNIQYF	TGTGCCAGCAGCGATTTTCTCATAGCCAAAAACATTCAGTACTTC
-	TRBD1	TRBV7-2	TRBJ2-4	CASGEQGAKNIQYF	TGTGCCAGCGGGGAACAGGGGGCCAAAAACATTCAGTACTTC
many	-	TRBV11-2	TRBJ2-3	CASSFLRAGANTQYF	TGTGCCAGCAGCTTCCTGCGAGCAGGGGCCAATACGCAGTATTTT
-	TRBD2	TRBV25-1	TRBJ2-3	CASSIKGGTGGGRNTQYF	TGTGCCAGCTCCATTAAGGGCGGTACGGGGGGGGGCAGGAATACGCAGTATTTT
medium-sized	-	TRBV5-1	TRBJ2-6	CASSVGSGANVLTF	TGCGCCAGCAGCGTAGGCTCTGGGGCCAACGTCCTGACTTTC
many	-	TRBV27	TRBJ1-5	CASRSQVYSNQPQHF	TGTGCCAGCAGATCTCAGGTCTATAGCAATCAGCCCCAGCATTTT
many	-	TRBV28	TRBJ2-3	CASSQLTDTQYF	TGTGCCAGCAGCCAACTCACAGATACGCAGTATTTT
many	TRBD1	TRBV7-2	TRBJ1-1	CASSSRTGNTEAFF	TGTGCCAGCAGCTCCCGGACAGGGAACACTGAAGCTTTCTTT
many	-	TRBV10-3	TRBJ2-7	CAISSPPGQYEQYF	TGTGCCATCAGTTCCCCCCCAGGACAATACGAGCAGTACTTC
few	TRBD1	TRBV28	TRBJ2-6	CASSLLTGGSSGANVLTF	TGTGCCAGCAGTTTACTTACAGGGGGAAGCTCTGGGGCCAACGTCCTGACTTTC
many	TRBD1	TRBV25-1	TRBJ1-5	CASSGGVGGHNQPQHF	TGTGCCAGCAGTGGGGGGGTAGGGGGCCACAATCAGCCCCAGCATTTT
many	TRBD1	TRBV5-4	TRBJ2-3	CASSLLPGQHTDTQYF	TGTGCCAGCAGCTTGCTTCCGGGACAGCACACAGATACGCAGTATTTT
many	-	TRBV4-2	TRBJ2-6	CASSQEIPGANVLTF	TGTGCCAGCAGCCAAGAAATCCCTGGGGCCAACGTCCTGACTTTC
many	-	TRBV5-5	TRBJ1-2	CASSLGQLIIGYTF	TGTGCCAGCAGCTTGGGGCAGCTAATCATAGGCTACACCTTC
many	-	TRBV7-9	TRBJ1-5	CASSFELQPQHF	TGTGCCAGCAGCTTTGAACTGCAGCCCCAGCATTTT
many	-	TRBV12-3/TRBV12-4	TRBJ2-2	CASKDGLNTGELFF	TGTGCCAGCAAGGACGGGCTAAACACCGGGGAGCTGTTTTTT
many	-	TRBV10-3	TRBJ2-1	CAISEGNGRVYNEQFF	TGTGCCATCAGTGAAGGGAACGGGAGAGTTTACAATGAGCAGTTCTTC